Shown below are 15 T cell receptor beta chains from a single sample sequenced in a study of T-cell memory formation after mild COVID-19. TCRdb redid the calling of the 5' RACE reads with MiXCR, one entry per CDR3 protein. This sample has around 430,000 distinct CDR3 sequences; more than 15% occur once, and the top ten carry 20% to 25%. The sample consisted of PBMCs or a T cell subset sorted from them (not recorded which). The receptors were gathered from a man aged 18 to 29 who had mild COVID-19 (a few samples of this study predate the infection). Cell type and time point are not known.

This clonotype was detected only a few times. J is TRBJ1-2 and V is TRBV5-5; D may be TRBD1 (5 bases). Trimming pared 0 bases from V and 3 bases from J, leaving 12 bases between. Per the germline V gene, CDR1 is SGHKS and CDR2 is YYEKEE (reference sequence). CDR3 size: 15 residues. The CDR3 protein is CASSLVAGDDYGYTF. The CDR3 coding sequence is TGTGCCAGCAGCTTGGTAGCCGGGGACGACTATGGCTACACCTTC.

In its sample, this clonotype was seen many times. This chain joins TRBV7-2 and TRBJ1-4, with 8 bases matching TRBD1. The CDR3 has 15 residues. The germline CDR1 and CDR2 sequences are SGHTA and FQGNSA. J was trimmed by 4 bases and V by 2 bases; bases with no gene match: 3. Here the CDR3 reads CASSLPTGDNEKLFF. In DNA, the CDR3 is TGTGCCAGCAGCTTACCGACAGGGGATAATGAAAAACTGTTTTTT.

The rearrangement joins TRBV2 to TRBJ2-5, with D tentatively TRBD2 (5 bases). With 5 bases removed from V and 5 bases from J, the gap between germline ends came to 15 bases. Germline V gene lookup returns CDR1 SNHLY and CDR2 FYNNEI. The CDR3 loop spans 14 amino acids. CDR3 residues: CASSQSRGGETQYF. The CDR3 nucleotides are TGTGCCAGCAGTCAAAGCCGGGGTGGCGAGACCCAGTACTTC.

The chain carries TRBV7-2 and TRBJ1-5, with D perhaps TRBD1 (5 bases). Germline CDR1 reads SGHTA; CDR2 reads FQGNSA. The CDR3 is 13 amino acids. Deletions cut 5 bases from V and 6 bases from J, with 11 bases between. Here the CDR3 DNA reads TGTGCCAGCAGCCCCATGGGGCGTCAGCCCCAGCATTTT. This translates into CASSPMGRQPQHF.

The V call is TRBV29-1, the J call TRBJ1-5; D is unclear. Germline values: CDR1 SQVTM, CDR2 ANQGSEA. V gave up 5 bases and J gave up 2 bases, with 13 bases separating them. CDR3 length equals 14 residues. CDR3 residues: CSVQEGIGNQPQHF. The CDR3 DNA reads as TGCAGCGTTCAGGAGGGCATTGGCAATCAGCCCCAGCATTTT. Based on the CDR3 plus reference TRBV29-1 and TRBJ1-5, the full variable domain is SAVISQKPSRDICQRGTSLTIQCQVDSQVTMMFWYRQQPGQSLTLIATANQGSEATYESGFVIDKFPISRPNLTFSTLTVSNMSPEDSSIYLCSVQEGIGNQPQHFGDGTRLSIL.

J is TRBJ2-1 and V is TRBV10-3, with 9 bases identical to TRBD1. The CDR3 has 13 residues. V was pared by 10 bases and J by 5 bases, with 6 bases of the junction left unmatched. The germline gives CDR1 ENHRY, CDR2 SYGVKD. The CDR3 region has the DNA TGTGCCACAACCGGGACAGGGAACAATGAGCAGTTCTTC. Its translation is CATTGTGNNEQFF.

The chain couples TRBV7-2 to TRBJ1-5, with D possibly matching TRBD1 (6 bases). Germline V CDR1 and CDR2: SGHTA, FQGNSA. The V end was cut by 5 bases, the J end by 7 bases, with 21 bases between. The CDR3 runs to 16 residues. CDR3 in amino acids: CASSGGWAGAGQPQHF. The CDR3 DNA sequence: TGTGCCAGCAGCGGGGGCTGGGCGGGAGCGGGACAGCCCCAGCATTTT.

This clonotype occurred a few times. The chain uses TRBV12-3 or TRBV12-4 and TRBJ2-7; the match to TRBD1 covers 10 bases. Trimming cost V 5 bases and J 5 bases; bases outside gene matches: 9. The CDR3 consists of 15 residues. The CDR3 sequence is CASSLTGTGDHEQYF. The CDR3 DNA reads TGTGCCAGCAGTCTAACCGGGACAGGGGACCACGAGCAGTACTTC.

This clonotype was counted only a few times. This chain links TRBV5-1 with TRBJ2-7; D gene unclear. CDR1 and CDR2 (germline): SGHRS, YFSETQ. V gave up 0 bases and J gave up 4 bases, with 8 bases separating them. This CDR3 region has 13 residues. In nucleotides, the CDR3 is TGCGCCAGCAGCTTGGCTCCACAGTACGAGCAGTACGTC. Protein: CASSLAPQYEQYV.

V and J are TRBV12-3 or TRBV12-4 and TRBJ1-1, with TRBD1 matching over 9 bases. The CDR3 loop spans 15 amino acids. The J segment lost 6 bases and the V segment lost 4 bases, leaving 9 bases of the junction unmatched. The CDR3, as DNA: TGTGCCAGCAGTTCTCCGGGACAGGGAACCGCTGAAGCTTTCTTT. Amino acids: CASSSPGQGTAEAFF.

This chain links TRBV5-6 with TRBJ2-3, with 7 bases lining up with TRBD2. Germline V gives CDR1 SGHDT, CDR2 YYEEEE. The CDR3 is made up of 14 amino acids. Trimming cost V 2 bases and J 3 bases; bases outside gene matches: 3. The CDR3 DNA follows: TGTGCCAGCAGCTTCTCTAGCGGAACAGATACGCAGTATTTT. Its translation: CASSFSSGTDTQYF.

This chain joins TRBV28 and TRBJ1-1; D is unclear. Between the trimmed V and J ends, which lost 6 bases and 0 bases, there was a span of 11 bases. Germline V lookup: CDR1 MDHEN, CDR2 SYDVKM. The CDR3 contains 14 residues. CDR3 in DNA: TGTGCCAGCAGAAGATTGGGATTGAACACTGAAGCTTTCTTT. This sequence encodes CASRRLGLNTEAFF. The whole variable domain, remainder taken from reference TRBV28 and TRBJ1-1, is DVKVTQSSRYLVKRTGEKVFLECVQDMDHENMFWYRQDPGLGLRLIYFSYDVKMKEKGDIPEGYSVSREKKERFSLILESASTNQTSMYLCASRRLGLNTEAFFGQGTRLTVV.

This clonotype was recorded at least ten times. V usage is TRBV4-3 and J usage is TRBJ2-4, with 9 bases identical to TRBD2. The germline CDR1 and CDR2 sequences are LGHNA and YSLEER. The CDR3 covers 19 residues. V lost 0 bases and J lost 4; bases outside the gene matches: 13. The DNA for the CDR3 is TGCGCCAGCAGCCAAGATGGTCCTAGCGGGGCCCGAGGGAAAAACATTCAGTACTTC. Its protein is CASSQDGPSGARGKNIQYF.

The J gene is TRBJ2-3, the V gene TRBV14; 10 bases align to TRBD2. Germline V gene lookup returns CDR1 SGHDN and CDR2 FVKESK. The CDR3 loop spans 17 amino acids. V lost 2 bases to trimming and J lost 0 bases; unmatched junction nucleotides: 5. In DNA, the CDR3 is TGTGCCAGCAGCCAACCCCGGACTAGCGGTAGCACAGATACGCAGTATTTT. Translating gives CASSQPRTSGSTDTQYF.

The chain joins TRBV19 to TRBJ1-2; D may be TRBD1 (6 bases). The CDR3 loop spans 12 amino acids. Germline V gene lookup returns CDR1 LNHDA and CDR2 SQIVND (reference sequence). Trimming took 8 bases from V and 3 from J, leaving 10 bases between them. CDR3 sequence: CASSQGDYGYTF. CDR3 coding DNA: TGTGCCAGTTCACAGGGCGACTATGGCTACACCTTC.